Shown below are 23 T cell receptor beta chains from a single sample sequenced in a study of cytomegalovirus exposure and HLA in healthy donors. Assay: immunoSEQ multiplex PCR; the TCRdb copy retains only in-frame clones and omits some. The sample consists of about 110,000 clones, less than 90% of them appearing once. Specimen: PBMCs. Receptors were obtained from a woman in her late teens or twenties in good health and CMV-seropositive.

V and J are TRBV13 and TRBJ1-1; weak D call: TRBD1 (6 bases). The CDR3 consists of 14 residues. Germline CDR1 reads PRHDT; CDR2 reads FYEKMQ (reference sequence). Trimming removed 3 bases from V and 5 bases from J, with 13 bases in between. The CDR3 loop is CASSFEPGATEAFF. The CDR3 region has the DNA TGTGCCAGCAGCTTCGAACCAGGGGCTACTGAAGCTTTCTTT.

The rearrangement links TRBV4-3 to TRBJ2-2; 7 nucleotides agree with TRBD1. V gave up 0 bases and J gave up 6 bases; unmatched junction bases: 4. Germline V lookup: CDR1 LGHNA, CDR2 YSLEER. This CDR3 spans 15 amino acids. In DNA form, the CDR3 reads TGCGCCAGCAGCCAAGATCCCCAGGGGGCCGGGGAGCTGTTTTTT. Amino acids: CASSQDPQGAGELFF.

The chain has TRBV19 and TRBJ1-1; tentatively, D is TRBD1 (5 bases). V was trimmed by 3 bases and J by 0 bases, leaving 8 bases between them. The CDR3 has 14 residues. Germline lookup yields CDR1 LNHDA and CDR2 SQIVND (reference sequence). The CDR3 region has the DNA TGTGCCAGTAGTATGGCAGGGATGAACACTGAAGCTTTCTTT. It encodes CASSMAGMNTEAFF.

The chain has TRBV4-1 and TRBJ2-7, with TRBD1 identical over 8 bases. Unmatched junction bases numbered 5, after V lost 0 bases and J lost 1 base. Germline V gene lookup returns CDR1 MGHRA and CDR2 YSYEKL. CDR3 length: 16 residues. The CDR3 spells CASSQDPGGPSYEQYF. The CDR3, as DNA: TGCGCCAGCAGCCAAGATCCAGGGGGCCCATCCTACGAGCAGTACTTC.

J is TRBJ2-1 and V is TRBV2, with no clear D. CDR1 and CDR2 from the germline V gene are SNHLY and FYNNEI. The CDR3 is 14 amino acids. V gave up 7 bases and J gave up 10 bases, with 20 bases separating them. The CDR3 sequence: CASNRLGAVMEQFF. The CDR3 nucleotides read TGTGCCAGCAATCGGTTAGGCGCGGTGATGGAGCAGTTCTTC.

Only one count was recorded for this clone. CDR3 region: CASAGTETYEQYV. The CDR3 DNA follows: TGTGCCAGCGCCGGGACAGAGACCTACGAGCAGTACGTC. The J gene is TRBJ2-7, the V gene TRBV28; 7 bases are a match to TRBD1. CDR1 is MDHEN and CDR2 is SYDVKM in the germline V gene. J was trimmed by 2 bases and V by 8 bases; bases with no gene match: 6. This CDR3 has 13 residues.

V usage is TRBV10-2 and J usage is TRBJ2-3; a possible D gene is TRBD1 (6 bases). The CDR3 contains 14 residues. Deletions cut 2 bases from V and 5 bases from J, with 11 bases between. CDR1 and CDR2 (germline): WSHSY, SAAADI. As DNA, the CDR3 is TGCGCCAGCAGTGAGGCGCCAGGGGTAGATACGCAGTATTTT. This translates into CASSEAPGVDTQYF.

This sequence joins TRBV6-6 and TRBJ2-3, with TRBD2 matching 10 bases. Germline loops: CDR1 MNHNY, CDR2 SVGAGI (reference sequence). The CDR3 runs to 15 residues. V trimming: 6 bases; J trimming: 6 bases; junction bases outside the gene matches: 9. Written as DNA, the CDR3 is TGTGCCAGCAGGAAAGCCGGGACTAGCGAGGATACGCAGTATTTT. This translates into CASRKAGTSEDTQYF.

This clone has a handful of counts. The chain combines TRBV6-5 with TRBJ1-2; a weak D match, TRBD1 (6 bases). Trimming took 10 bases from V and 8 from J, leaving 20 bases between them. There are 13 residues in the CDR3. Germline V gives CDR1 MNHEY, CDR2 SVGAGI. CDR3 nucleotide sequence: TGTGCCACACATCTCTCTGGGGGCCAAGGCTACACCTTC. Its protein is CATHLSGGQGYTF.

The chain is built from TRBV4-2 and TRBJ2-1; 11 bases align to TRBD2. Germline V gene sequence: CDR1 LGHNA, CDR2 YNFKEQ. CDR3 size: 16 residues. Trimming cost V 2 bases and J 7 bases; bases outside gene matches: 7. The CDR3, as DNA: TGTGCCAGCAGCCAAAGCCATAGCGGGGGGGCGAATGAGCAGTTCTTC. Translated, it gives CASSQSHSGGANEQFF.

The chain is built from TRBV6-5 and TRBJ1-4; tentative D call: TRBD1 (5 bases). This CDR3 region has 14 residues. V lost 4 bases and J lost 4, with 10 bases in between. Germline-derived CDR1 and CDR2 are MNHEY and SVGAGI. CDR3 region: CASSLDTINEKLFF. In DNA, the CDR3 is TGTGCCAGCAGTTTGGACACGATTAATGAAAAACTGTTTTTT.

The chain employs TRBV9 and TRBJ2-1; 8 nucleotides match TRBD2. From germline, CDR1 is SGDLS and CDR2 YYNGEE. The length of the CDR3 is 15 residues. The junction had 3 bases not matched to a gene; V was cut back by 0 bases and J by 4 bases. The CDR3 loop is CASSVVGGEYNEQFF. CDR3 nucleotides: TGTGCCAGCAGCGTAGTCGGGGGGGAATACAATGAGCAGTTCTTC.

DNA of the CDR3: TGTGCCAGCAGTTTATCCGGGTGGTCGGACTATGGCTACACCTTC. Protein: CASSLSGWSDYGYTF. The chain links TRBV27 to TRBJ1-2, with D uncertain. Germline V gene lookup returns CDR1 MNHEY and CDR2 SMNVEV (reference sequence). V shed 0 bases and J shed 3 bases, with 11 bases lying between them. The CDR3 runs to 15 residues.

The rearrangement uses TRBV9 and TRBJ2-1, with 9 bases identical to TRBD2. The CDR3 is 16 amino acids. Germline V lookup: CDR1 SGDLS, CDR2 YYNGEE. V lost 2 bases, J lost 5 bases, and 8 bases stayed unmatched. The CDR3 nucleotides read TGTGCCAGCAGCGTCCTTGGGGCGGGGGGGAACAATGAGCAGTTCTTC. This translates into CASSVLGAGGNNEQFF. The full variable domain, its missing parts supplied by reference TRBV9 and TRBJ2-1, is DSGVTQTPKHLITATGQRVTLRCSPRSGDLSVYWYQQSLDQGLQFLIQYYNGEERAKGNILERFSAQQFPDLHSELNLSSLELGDSALYFCASSVLGAGGNNEQFFGPGTRLTVL.

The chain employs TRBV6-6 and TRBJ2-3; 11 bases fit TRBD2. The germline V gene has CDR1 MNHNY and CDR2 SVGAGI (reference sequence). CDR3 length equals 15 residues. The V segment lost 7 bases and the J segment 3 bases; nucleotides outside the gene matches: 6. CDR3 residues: CASTPRTSGTDTQYF. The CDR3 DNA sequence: TGTGCCAGCACCCCTCGGACTAGCGGGACAGATACGCAGTATTTT.

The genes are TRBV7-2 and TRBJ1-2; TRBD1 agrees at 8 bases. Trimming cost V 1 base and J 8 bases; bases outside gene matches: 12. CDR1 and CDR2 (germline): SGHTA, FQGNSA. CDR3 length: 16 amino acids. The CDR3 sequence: CASSLGSGGASGGYTF. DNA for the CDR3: TGTGCCAGCAGCTTAGGTTCAGGGGGCGCGTCGGGCGGCTACACCTTC.

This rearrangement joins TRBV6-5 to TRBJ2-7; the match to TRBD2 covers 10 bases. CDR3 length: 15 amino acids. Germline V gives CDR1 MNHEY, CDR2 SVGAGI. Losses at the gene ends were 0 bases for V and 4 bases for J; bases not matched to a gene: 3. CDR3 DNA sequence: TGTGCCAGCAGTTACTCACCTAGCGGGGGATACGAGCAGTACTTC. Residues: CASSYSPSGGYEQYF.

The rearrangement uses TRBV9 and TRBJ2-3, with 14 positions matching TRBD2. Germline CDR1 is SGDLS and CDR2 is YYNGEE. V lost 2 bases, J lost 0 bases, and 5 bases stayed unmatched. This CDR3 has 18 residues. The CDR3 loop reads CASSVGTSGGTSTDTQYF. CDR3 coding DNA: TGTGCCAGCAGCGTTGGGACTAGCGGGGGTACTAGCACAGATACGCAGTATTTT. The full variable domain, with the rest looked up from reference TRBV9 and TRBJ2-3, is DSGVTQTPKHLITATGQRVTLRCSPRSGDLSVYWYQQSLDQGLQFLIQYYNGEERAKGNILERFSAQQFPDLHSELNLSSLELGDSALYFCASSVGTSGGTSTDTQYFGPGTRLTVL.

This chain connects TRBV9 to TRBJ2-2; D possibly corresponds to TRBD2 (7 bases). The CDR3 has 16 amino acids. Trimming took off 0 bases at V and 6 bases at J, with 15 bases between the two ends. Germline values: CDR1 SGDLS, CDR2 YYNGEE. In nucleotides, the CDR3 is TGTGCCAGCAGCGTAGGAGGGGGGGGAGGCGCCGGGGAGCTGTTTTTT. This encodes CASSVGGGGGAGELFF.

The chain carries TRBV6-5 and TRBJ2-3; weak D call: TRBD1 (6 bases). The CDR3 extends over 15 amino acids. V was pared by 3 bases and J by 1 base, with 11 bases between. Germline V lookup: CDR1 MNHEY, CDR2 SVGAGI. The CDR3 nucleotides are TGTGCCAGCAGTTATTCTGGGACACGCACAGATACGCAGTATTTT. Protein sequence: CASSYSGTRTDTQYF.

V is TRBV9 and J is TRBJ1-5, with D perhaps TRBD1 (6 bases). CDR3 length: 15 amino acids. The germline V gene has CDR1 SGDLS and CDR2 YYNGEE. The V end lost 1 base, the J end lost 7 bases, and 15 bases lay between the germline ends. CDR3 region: CASSVRVQGGQPQHF. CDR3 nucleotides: TGTGCCAGCAGCGTAAGGGTACAGGGAGGGCAGCCCCAGCATTTT.

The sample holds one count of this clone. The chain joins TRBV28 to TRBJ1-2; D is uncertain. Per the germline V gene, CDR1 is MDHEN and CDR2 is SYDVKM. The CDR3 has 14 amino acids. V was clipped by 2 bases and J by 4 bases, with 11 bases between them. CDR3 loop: CASSLLDGLYGYTF. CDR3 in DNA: TGTGCCAGCAGTTTACTCGACGGACTCTATGGCTACACCTTC.

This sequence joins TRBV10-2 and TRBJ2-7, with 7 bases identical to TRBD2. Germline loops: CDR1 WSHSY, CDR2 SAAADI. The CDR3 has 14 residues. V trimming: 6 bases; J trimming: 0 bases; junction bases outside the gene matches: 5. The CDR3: CASRDGGSSYEQYF. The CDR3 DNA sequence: TGCGCCAGCAGGGACGGGGGGAGCTCCTACGAGCAGTACTTC.